Shown below are 32 T cell receptor beta chains from a single sample sequenced in a study of cytomegalovirus exposure and HLA in healthy donors (dated by TCRdb to the late 2010s). Libraries were made using the immunoSEQ multiplex PCR assay. A mixture of 60 forward primers for TCR Vbeta segments and 13 reverse primers for TCR Jbeta segments was used in the multiplex PCR. The table was pulled from immuneACCESS by TCRdb, which kept in-frame rearrangements only. Such tables lose some clones; where checked, under half of the loss comes from unresolved V genes, and the rest has no known cause. Counted in this sample were around 150,000 clones; roughly 71% of them appeared once. Under 3% of the sample is held by the ten biggest clonotypes. Source material: PBMCs. The receptors derive from a woman aged 45-65 years in good health and CMV-seropositive.

This clone was found once. This chain joins TRBV7-6 and TRBJ2-7; 7 nucleotides align to TRBD1. This CDR3 has 16 residues. The V segment lost 2 bases and the J segment 0 bases; nucleotides outside the gene matches: 7. Germline CDR1 SGHVS, CDR2 FNYEAQ. The CDR3 region is CASSLTRGLSSYEQYF. The CDR3 nucleotides read TGTGCCAGCAGCTTAACGAGGGGGCTAAGCTCCTACGAGCAGTACTTC.

In this sample, this clone turned up a few times. The chain is built from TRBV2 and TRBJ1-2; the D is unclear. The CDR3 extends over 14 amino acids. Trimming removed 6 bases from V and 8 bases from J, with 19 bases in between. CDR1 and CDR2 from the germline V gene are SNHLY and FYNNEI. The DNA of the CDR3 is TGTGCCAGCAGCGACGGGGTCCCCTCTATGGGCTACACCTTC. It encodes CASSDGVPSMGYTF.

The chain employs TRBV5-1 and TRBJ1-2; a possible D gene is TRBD1 (5 bases). Between the trimmed V and J ends, which lost 0 bases and 7 bases, there was a span of 13 bases. CDR3 size: 14 residues. Germline lookup yields CDR1 SGHRS and CDR2 YFSETQ. The DNA of the CDR3 is TGCGCCAGCAGCTTGGATCCGGGGGGATTTGGCTACACCTTC. Translation gives CASSLDPGGFGYTF. Complete variable domain (other parts from reference TRBV5-1 and TRBJ1-2): KAGVTQTPRYLIKTRGQQVTLSCSPISGHRSVSWYQQTPGQGLQFLFEYFSETQRNKGNFPGRFSGRQFSNSRSEMNVSTLELGDSALYLCASSLDPGGFGYTFGSGTRLTVV.

The chain is built from TRBV19 and TRBJ2-3; D is perhaps TRBD2 (7 bases). Germline loops: CDR1 LNHDA, CDR2 SQIVND (reference sequence). CDR3 length: 14 amino acids. V dropped 10 bases and J dropped 1 base, with 15 bases sitting between them. CDR3 amino acids: CATRGASGTDTQYF. CDR3 nucleotide sequence: TGTGCCACCCGGGGGGCTAGCGGCACAGATACGCAGTATTTT.

V usage is TRBV5-4 and J usage is TRBJ2-5; 9 nucleotides align to TRBD2. J lost 3 bases, V lost 5 bases, and 5 bases had no gene match. Germline V gives CDR1 SGHNT, CDR2 YYREEE (reference sequence). This CDR3 is built from 14 residues. The CDR3 DNA reads TGTGCCAGCAGACTGGCGGGGGGGGAAGAGACCCAGTACTTC. It specifies CASRLAGGEETQYF.

The chain carries TRBV18 and TRBJ2-2; 8 bases agree with TRBD1. The CDR3 contains 15 residues. With 3 bases clipped from V and 4 bases from J, the junction kept 4 bases outside the gene matches. Germline V gene sequence: CDR1 KGHSH, CDR2 LQKENI. In DNA form, the CDR3 reads TGTGCCAGCTCACCCGGACAGGGCGGCACCGGGGAGCTGTTTTTT. Translation: CASSPGQGGTGELFF.

V and J are TRBV5-1 and TRBJ2-6, with a tentative D call TRBD1 (6 bases). V lost 3 bases and J 2 bases, leaving 12 bases between the germline ends. The CDR3 has 16 residues. Germline assignment: CDR1 SGHRS and CDR2 YFSETQ. The CDR3 here is CASSSGQIPGANVLTF. CDR3 coding DNA: TGCGCCAGCAGCTCCGGACAGATCCCTGGGGCCAACGTCCTGACTTTC.

The rearrangement joins TRBV7-3 to TRBJ2-1; 7 nucleotides agree with TRBD1. V lost 1 base and J lost 5; bases outside the gene matches: 5. Germline CDR1 and CDR2: SGHTA and FQGTGA. This CDR3 has 15 residues. The CDR3 bases are TGTGCCAGCAGCTTAAGACAGGGTGGGAACAATGAGCAGTTCTTC. Translation: CASSLRQGGNNEQFF.

This clone has more than one count but fewer than ten. The rearrangement joins TRBV6-1 to TRBJ2-3; unclear D gene. Trimming took off 6 bases at V and 6 bases at J, with 16 bases between the two ends. Germline V gene lookup returns CDR1 MNHNS and CDR2 SASEGT. There are 14 residues in the CDR3. CDR3 coding DNA: TGTGCCAGCAGGATTGAGCTCATGGTGGATACGCAGTATTTT. This gives the protein CASRIELMVDTQYF.

Comment on this clone: This specimen includes other DNA sequences encoding the same CDR3. The rearrangement uses TRBV15 and TRBJ1-2; the match to TRBD1 covers 8 bases. The CDR3 has 13 amino acids. The trim removed 1 base at V and 5 bases at J, leaving 0 bases unmatched. The germline CDR1 and CDR2 sequences are LNHNV and YYDKDF (reference sequence). Here the CDR3 DNA reads TGTGCCACCAGCAGAGGGACAGGGTATGGCTACACCTTC. As protein: CATSRGTGYGYTF. Based on the CDR3 plus reference TRBV15 and TRBJ1-2, the full variable domain is DAMVIQNPRYQVTQFGKPVTLSCSQTLNHNVMYWYQQKSSQAPKLLFHYYDKDFNNEADTPDNFQSRRPNTSFCFLDIRSPGLGDTAMYLCATSRGTGYGYTFGSGTRLTVV.

This sequence joins TRBV9 and TRBJ1-5; D not certain. The CDR3 spans 13 residues. From germline, CDR1 is SGDLS and CDR2 YYNGEE. V was cut by 0 bases and J by 5 bases, with 6 bases left in between. CDR3 in DNA: TGTGCCAGCAGCGTAGGACTAGATCAGCCCCAGCATTTT. This translates into CASSVGLDQPQHF.

This chain connects TRBV27 to TRBJ2-5, with 9 bases aligning to TRBD1. CDR1 and CDR2 (germline): MNHEY, SMNVEV (reference sequence). The CDR3 consists of 14 residues. V shed 5 bases and J 1 base; nucleotides not matched to a gene: 2. CDR3 sequence (DNA): TGTGCCAGCAGTCGGACAGGGGTCCAAGAGACCCAGTACTTC. It codes for CASSRTGVQETQYF.

This chain connects TRBV19 to TRBJ2-5; 7 positions match TRBD2. The CDR3 consists of 15 residues. Germline values: CDR1 LNHDA, CDR2 SQIVND (reference sequence). The V and J ends lost 2 bases and 5 bases, in that order; junction bases with no gene match: 8. This CDR3 reads CASSIPSGVTETQYF. The DNA for the CDR3 is TGTGCCAGTAGTATACCCAGCGGGGTAACGGAGACCCAGTACTTC.

The chain couples TRBV9 to TRBJ2-3; 7 positions agree with TRBD2. The V and J ends lost 1 base and 6 bases, in that order; junction bases with no gene match: 5. Germline CDR1 reads SGDLS; CDR2 reads YYNGEE. The length of the CDR3 is 14 residues. CDR3 loop: CASSVQAGPDTQYF. As DNA, the CDR3 is TGTGCCAGCAGCGTACAAGCGGGGCCCGATACGCAGTATTTT.

The chain joins TRBV6-5 to TRBJ1-6; 9 bases map to TRBD1. The germline CDR1 and CDR2 sequences are MNHEY and SVGAGI. Trimming removed 7 bases from V and 7 bases from J; junction bases left unmatched: 5. CDR3 length: 14 residues. Here the CDR3 reads CASKTGTGNSPLHF. Written as DNA, the CDR3 is TGTGCCAGCAAGACCGGGACAGGGAATTCACCCCTCCACTTT.

V gene TRBV2 combines with J gene TRBJ1-2; D unresolved. CDR3 length: 13 amino acids. The germline gives CDR1 SNHLY, CDR2 FYNNEI. Trimming removed 7 bases at V and 9 bases at J, with 18 bases between. The CDR3, as DNA: TGTGCCAGCACCTATGGTCCGTCTCGTAGCTACACCTTC. The encoded protein is CASTYGPSRSYTF.

This sequence joins TRBV6-6 and TRBJ2-7; TRBD1 matches 10 bases. Looked up from germline, CDR1 is MNHNY and CDR2 is SVGAGI (reference sequence). Germline trimming cut 6 bases from V and 3 bases from J; bases unmatched to any gene: 5. There are 14 residues in the CDR3. In nucleotides, the CDR3 is TGTGCCAGCAGCTTCCGGGACAGGGGCTACGAGCAGTACTTC. Its protein product is CASSFRDRGYEQYF.

The chain joins TRBV6-5 to TRBJ1-6; 7 positions match TRBD1. J was trimmed by 7 bases and V by 6 bases; bases with no gene match: 6. This CDR3 is built from 14 residues. Germline values: CDR1 MNHEY, CDR2 SVGAGI. Here the CDR3 reads CASRARQGNSPLHF. As DNA, the CDR3 is TGTGCCAGCAGAGCCCGACAGGGAAATTCACCCCTCCACTTT.

The chain combines TRBV12-5 with TRBJ1-2, with a weak D call TRBD1 (6 bases). CDR1 and CDR2 from the germline V gene are LGHNT and FRNRAP. The CDR3 sequence is 12 residues long. Trimming took off 5 bases at V and 6 bases at J, with 10 bases between the two ends. CDR3 sequence reads: CASGPHRDGYTF. The CDR3 DNA sequence: TGTGCTAGTGGTCCTCACAGGGATGGCTACACCTTC.

The gene calls are TRBV5-4 and TRBJ1-4, with D maybe TRBD1 (6 bases). V lost 4 bases and J 6 bases, leaving 16 bases between the germline ends. Germline CDR1 is SGHNT and CDR2 is YYREEE (reference sequence). The CDR3 consists of 15 residues. CDR3 sequence: CASSGGPGEYEKLFF. The CDR3 DNA sequence: TGTGCCAGCAGCGGTGGGCCAGGGGAATATGAAAAACTGTTTTTT.

This clone was observed a single time. The gene calls are TRBV7-8 and TRBJ2-1; possible D gene TRBD2, 6 bases. There are 13 residues in the CDR3. The V gene lost 5 bases and the J gene lost 9 bases, with 14 bases spanning the gap. From germline, CDR1 is SGHVS and CDR2 FQNEAQ. Here the CDR3 reads CASSQTSVGEQFF. The CDR3 nucleotides are TGTGCCAGCAGCCAGACTAGTGTCGGTGAGCAGTTCTTC. Drawing the rest from reference TRBV7-8 and TRBJ2-1, the complete variable domain is GAGVSQSPRYKVAKRGQDVALRCDPISGHVSLFWYQQALGQGPEFLTYFQNEAQLDKSGLPSDRFFAERPEGSVSTLKIQRTQQEDSAVYLCASSQTSVGEQFFGPGTRLTVL.

This chain links TRBV7-9 with TRBJ1-2, with TRBD1 as a possible D gene (6 bases). Per the germline V gene, CDR1 is SEHNR and CDR2 is FQNEAQ (reference sequence). With 1 base removed from V and 7 bases from J, the gap between germline ends came to 13 bases. The CDR3 covers 14 residues. CDR3 nucleotides: TGTGCCAGCAGCTTAGAGTACAGGGATGGTGGCTACACCTTC. Translated: CASSLEYRDGGYTF. Drawing the rest from reference TRBV7-9 and TRBJ1-2, the complete variable domain is DTGVSQNPRHKITKRGQNVTFRCDPISEHNRLYWYRQTLGQGPEFLTYFQNEAQLEKSRLLSDRFSAERPKGSFSTLEIQRTEQGDSAMYLCASSLEYRDGGYTFGSGTRLTVV.

This chain connects TRBV2 to TRBJ1-6; no clear D. Germline assignment: CDR1 SNHLY and CDR2 FYNNEI. This CDR3 contains 12 residues. Trimming cost V 7 bases and J 8 bases, with 9 bases left between them. CDR3 sequence (DNA): TGTGCCAGCAACCCGGGGTATTCACCCCTCCACTTT. Its translation is CASNPGYSPLHF.

The chain has TRBV30 and TRBJ2-2, with 7 bases lining up with TRBD1. The ends lost 3 bases at V and 2 bases at J; junction bases unmatched: 6. Germline CDR1 GTSNPN, CDR2 SVGIG (reference sequence). This CDR3 spans 15 amino acids. The CDR3 region is CAWRERGRNTGELFF. For the CDR3, the DNA is TGTGCCTGGAGAGAGAGGGGGCGAAACACCGGGGAGCTGTTTTTT.

The chain combines TRBV5-6 with TRBJ1-1; D is ambiguous. Trimming removed 3 bases at V and 6 bases at J, with 12 bases between. The CDR3 is 13 amino acids. Germline V gene data show CDR1 as SGHDT and CDR2 as YYEEEE. The CDR3 region is CASSWYSNPEAFF. CDR3 bases: TGTGCCAGCAGCTGGTACAGTAATCCTGAAGCTTTCTTT.

The chain employs TRBV9 and TRBJ1-1; D is ambiguous. The germline V gene has CDR1 SGDLS and CDR2 YYNGEE. The CDR3 sequence is 13 residues long. The V end was cut by 0 bases, the J end by 4 bases, with 7 bases between. CDR3 protein: CASSVAEVTEAFF. CDR3 nucleotide sequence: TGTGCCAGCAGCGTAGCTGAGGTCACTGAAGCTTTCTTT.

The sample holds one count of this clone. In nucleotides, the CDR3 is TGTGCCAGCAGTCCGGGACACGGCACAGATACGCAGTATTTT. Amino acid sequence: CASSPGHGTDTQYF. The V call is TRBV6-1, the J call TRBJ2-3, with D possibly TRBD1 on 6 matching bases. V was clipped by 5 bases and J by 1 base, with 10 bases between them. The CDR3 totals 14 residues. Per the germline V gene, CDR1 is MNHNS and CDR2 is SASEGT.

In this sample, this clone turned up many times. The chain has TRBV6-6 and TRBJ1-1; D remains ambiguous. Trimming removed 2 bases at V and 1 base at J, with 2 bases between. Germline V gene data show CDR1 as MNHNY and CDR2 as SVGAGI (reference sequence). There are 12 residues in the CDR3. CDR3 in DNA: TGTGCCAGCAGTTACCAGAACACTGAAGCTTTCTTT. Translation gives CASSYQNTEAFF.

The sample holds one count of this clone. This chain connects TRBV19 to TRBJ1-5; TRBD1 might be the D (5 bases). Trimming shortened V by 9 bases and J by 4 bases, and 16 bases separated the two germline ends. This CDR3 is built from 14 residues. Germline assignment: CDR1 LNHDA and CDR2 SQIVND (reference sequence). The CDR3 DNA sequence: TGTGCCAGGGCAAGGGGTGTACGGAATCAGCCCCAGCATTTT. The encoded protein is CARARGVRNQPQHF.

The CDR3 region has the DNA TGCGCCAGCAGCTTGGGCGGGGGGCCCGGCACAGATACGCAGTATTTT. Residues: CASSLGGGPGTDTQYF. The chain uses TRBV5-1 and TRBJ2-3; the match to TRBD2 covers 8 bases. Germline CDR1 is SGHRS and CDR2 is YFSETQ. After removal of 0 bases from V and 1 base from J, the junction contained 4 bases not matched to a gene. The CDR3 is 16 amino acids.

Turning to this clone: The same CDR3 is also encoded by other DNA sequences in this sample. The CDR3 nucleotides are TGCGCCAGCAGCTTGGCCGGAGGTAACACTGAAGCTTTCTTT. It translates to CASSLAGGNTEAFF. The genes are TRBV5-1 and TRBJ1-1; D remains ambiguous. V lost 0 bases and J lost 2, with 8 bases in between. This CDR3 spans 14 amino acids. Germline V gene lookup returns CDR1 SGHRS and CDR2 YFSETQ.

Notes on this clone: Different DNA sequences within this sample yield the same CDR3. V usage is TRBV4-1 and J usage is TRBJ1-2; TRBD1 might be the D (6 bases). Trimming pared 0 bases from V and 4 bases from J, leaving 9 bases between. This CDR3 is built from 14 residues. CDR1 is MGHRA and CDR2 is YSYEKL in the germline V gene. The CDR3 sequence: CASSQDRGSYGYTF. In DNA form, the CDR3 reads TGCGCCAGCAGCCAAGACAGGGGCAGCTATGGCTACACCTTC.